This T cell receptor beta chain was profiled in a study of T cell responses to AZD1222 COVID-19 vaccine. With 11 bases clipped from V and 2 bases from J, the junction kept 10 bases outside the gene matches. CDR1 SEHNR and CDR2 FQNEAQ come from the germline V gene (reference sequence). This CDR3 is built from 15 residues. A remark on this clone: Its antigen is currently unknown.

Study results and limitations: Spike-specific TCR breadth and depth grew following two AZD1222 doses. Mostly white British, mostly female donors; authors suggested clonal diversity may be underestimated. Spike as a whole was targeted by vaccine-associated CD4 TCRs, dominant at 160-218 and 743-854.

The data were produced by immunoSEQ multiplex PCR, yet TCRdb's version contains in-frame clones alone and is incomplete. This sample has some 160,000 clones, with around nine tenths found just once. Pooled in the analysis were second doses at about 4 or about 12 weeks. This TCR was recovered from an adult who received the AZD1222 COVID-19 vaccine. This specimen consisted of peripheral blood, obtained 28 days after the second AZD1222 dose. The V call is TRBV7-9, the J call TRBJ2-1, with TRBD2 matching 9 bases. CDR3 sequence (DNA): TGTGCCGGGGAGGGGGCTAGCGGGACCTACAATGAGCAGTTCTTC. This encodes CAGEGASGTYNEQFF. Supplemented by reference TRBV7-9 and TRBJ2-1, the full variable domain reads DTGVSQNPRHKITKRGQNVTFRCDPISEHNRLYWYRQTLGQGPEFLTYFQNEAQLEKSRLLSDRFSAERPKGSFSTLEIQRTEQGDSAMYLCAGEGASGTYNEQFFGPGTRLTVL.